The 9 T cell receptor beta chains listed next were all sequenced from one sample in a study of read filtering for tumor transcriptome and immune sequencing. The library was built from about 0.4 ug RNA with molecular barcoded adaptors for alpha/delta and beta/gamma chains. In TCRdb, the reads were re-called with MiXCR into one record per CDR3 protein. Among tens of thousands of distinct CDR3 sequences, approximately 15% were seen once, and the ten largest hold about 40%. Material: a population of CD138-negative cells sorted from bone marrow. Source of these receptors: a donor aged 40 or older with multiple myeloma.

This clonotype was seen at least ten times. This chain joins TRBV2 and TRBJ2-1; 9 nucleotides line up with TRBD2. Per the germline V gene, CDR1 is SNHLY and CDR2 is FYNNEI. V gave up 7 bases and J gave up 4 bases; unmatched junction bases: 5. CDR3 size: 14 residues. The DNA for the CDR3 is TGTGCCAGCACGGAGACTAGCGGATACAATGAGCAGTTCTTC. Encoded protein: CASTETSGYNEQFF.

This clonotype has at least ten counts. The genes are TRBV6-5 and TRBJ2-1, with 7 positions matching TRBD2. CDR1 MNHEY and CDR2 SVGAGI come from the germline V gene. This CDR3 has 15 amino acids. The V segment lost 6 bases and the J segment 6 bases; nucleotides outside the gene matches: 11. CDR3 sequence (DNA): TGTGCCAGCAGCCAGCGGGGATCCTACTTCAATGAGCAGTTCTTC. Encoded protein: CASSQRGSYFNEQFF.

This clonotype was seen at least ten times. V and J are TRBV2 and TRBJ1-5; a weak D match, TRBD1 (5 bases). The CDR3 length is 13 residues. The germline V gene encodes CDR1 SNHLY and CDR2 FYNNEI. V was clipped by 7 bases and J by 6 bases, with 13 bases between them. CDR3 DNA: TGTGCCAGCACAAGCGGGGGATTTCAGCCCCAGCATTTT. Translation gives CASTSGGFQPQHF. Full variable domain (missing parts from reference TRBV2 and TRBJ1-5): EPEVTQTPSHQVTQMGQEVILRCVPISNHLYFYWYRQILGQKVEFLVSFYNNEISEKSEIFDDQFSVERPDGSNFTLKIRSTKLEDSAMYFCASTSGGFQPQHFGDGTRLSIL.

This clonotype showed up many times. This sequence joins TRBV20-1 and TRBJ2-7; D not resolved. CDR3 length: 13 residues. CDR1 and CDR2 from the germline V gene are DFQATT and SNEGSKA (reference sequence). V was pared by 8 bases and J by 0 bases, with 14 bases between. The CDR3 sequence is CSLYSPISYEQYF. The CDR3 DNA follows: TGCAGTCTCTACTCCCCGATCTCCTACGAGCAGTACTTC.

With regard to this clonotype: A single base separates this from a much larger clone, so it may be a read error. The CDR3 loop reads CASSQGGRADTQYF. In nucleotides, the CDR3 is TGCGCCAGCAGCCAAGGGGGGAGGGCAGATACGCAGTATTTT. The rearrangement uses TRBV4-3 and TRBJ2-3, with 7 bases fitting TRBD2. V trimming: 1 base; J trimming: 4 bases; junction bases outside the gene matches: 2. Germline-derived CDR1 and CDR2 are LGHNA and YSLEER. This CDR3 region has 14 residues.

This clonotype was seen many times. This sequence joins TRBV5-1 and TRBJ2-1, with TRBD2 identical over 12 bases. This CDR3 has 16 residues. The germline V gene encodes CDR1 SGHRS and CDR2 YFSETQ. After removal of 4 bases from V and 2 bases from J, the junction contained 4 bases not matched to a gene. The CDR3 DNA is TGCGCCAGCAGCCAGACTAGCGGGAGACCCTACAATGAGCAGTTCTTC. The encoded protein is CASSQTSGRPYNEQFF.

There are many counts of this clonotype. The V and J genes are TRBV12-3 or TRBV12-4 and TRBJ2-2, with TRBD1 matching over 7 bases. This CDR3 contains 15 residues. The V segment lost 7 bases and the J segment 1 base; nucleotides outside the gene matches: 6. CDR3 sequence: CASTDRDRNTGELFF. The DNA of the CDR3 is TGTGCCAGCACCGACCGGGACAGGAACACCGGGGAGCTGTTTTTT.

This clonotype was seen ten or more times. The gene calls are TRBV2 and TRBJ2-7; 11 bases align to TRBD2. Unmatched junction bases numbered 1, after V lost 5 bases and J lost 1 base. In germline, CDR1 is SNHLY, CDR2 FYNNEI. This CDR3 has 14 amino acids. As DNA, the CDR3 is TGTGCCAGCAGTCGACTAGCGGGGTCCTACGAGCAGTACTTC. It encodes CASSRLAGSYEQYF.

This clonotype was seen ten or more times. A read error may account for a junction end that differs from germline. J is TRBJ2-2 and V is TRBV7-7; the D is unclear. CDR1 is SSHAT, CDR2 FNYEAQ, per germline (reference sequence). This CDR3 region has 15 residues. This CDR3 is CASSLDGPNTGELFF. The CDR3 DNA sequence: TGTGCTAGCAGCTTGGATGGGCCTAACACCGGGGAGCTGTTTTTT.